This record covers a single TCR beta chain. Seattle researchers signed up patients amid active infection and tracked them longitudinally. The record originates from a study of blood T cell repertoires in COVID-19. CDR3 length: 15 amino acids. Germline V gene lookup returns CDR1 SGDLS and CDR2 YYNGEE. V dropped 3 bases and J dropped 3; count of bases not matched to a gene: 6. Assay: immunoSEQ multiplex PCR; the TCRdb copy retains only in-frame clones and omits some. The repertoire holds 70,000 to 95,000 clones, with about 90% as singletons. The specimen sequenced was peripheral blood. The V and J genes are TRBV9 and TRBJ1-5, with TRBD1 matching over 7 bases. This TCR derives from a man aged 50-60 years with COVID-19, enrolled during active disease. The CDR3: CASSGTGQYNQPQHF. CDR3 nucleotides: TGTGCCAGCAGCGGGACGGGACAGTACAATCAGCCCCAGCATTTT.